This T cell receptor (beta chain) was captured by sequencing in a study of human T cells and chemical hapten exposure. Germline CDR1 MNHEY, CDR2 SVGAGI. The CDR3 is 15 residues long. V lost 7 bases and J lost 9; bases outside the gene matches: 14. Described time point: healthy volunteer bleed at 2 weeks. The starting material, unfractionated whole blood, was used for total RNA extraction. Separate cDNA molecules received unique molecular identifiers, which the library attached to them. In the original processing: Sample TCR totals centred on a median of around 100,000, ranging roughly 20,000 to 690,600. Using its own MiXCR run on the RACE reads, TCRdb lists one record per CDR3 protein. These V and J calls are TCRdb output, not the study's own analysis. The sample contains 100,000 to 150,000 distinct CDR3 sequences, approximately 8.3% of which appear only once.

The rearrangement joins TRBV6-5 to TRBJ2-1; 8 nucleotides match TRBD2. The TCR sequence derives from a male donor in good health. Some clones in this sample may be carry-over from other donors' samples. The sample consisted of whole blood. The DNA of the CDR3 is TGTGCCAGCAACCTACTAGCGGAAGGGACGGGTGAGCAGTTCTTC. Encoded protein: CASNLLAEGTGEQFF.